Given below is one T cell receptor (beta chain) in context. What it binds is not known. The data stem from a study of siplizumab effects on memory and regulatory T cells. The authors cocultured the mixed lymphocyte reaction cells at 37 degrees C for 6 days. Each sample had 80,000 to 100,000 TCR templates assayed. This table comes from immunoSEQ multiplex PCR, and its TCRdb copy is limited to in-frame clones, with some not included. In the table there are 9,500 to 15,000 clones, about 44% of which are singletons. Study-wide findings and caveats: Unstimulated subsets were the mapping target of only a minor fraction of alloreactive clones.

Germline loops: CDR1 SGHDN, CDR2 FVKESK. The CDR3 spans 12 residues. The V and J ends lost 3 bases and 7 bases respectively, with 10 bases between them. Material: CFSE-low (dividing) CD8+ T cells sorted from an allogeneic mixed lymphocyte reaction. The genes are TRBV14 and TRBJ2-7; D might be TRBD2 (5 bases). This clonotype was sampled from a human donor in good health; the cells came from an allogeneic mixed lymphocyte reaction. Some clones in this sample may be carry-over from other donors' samples. DNA of the CDR3: TGTGCCAGCAGCCATTCATCGGGAGAGCAGTACTTC. Its protein is CASSHSSGEQYF.